This T cell receptor (beta chain) was recorded in a study of blood T cell repertoires in COVID-19. About the study: The study drew acute and convalescent COVID-19 samples from the United States, Italy and Spain.

Looked up from germline, CDR1 is LNHDA and CDR2 is SQIVND (reference sequence). CDR3 size: 14 residues. V dropped 4 bases and J dropped 4; count of bases not matched to a gene: 3. The assay was immunoSEQ multiplex PCR, and TCRdb's table has in-frame clones only and misses some. In the table there are 200,000 to 250,000 clones, approximately 80% of which are singletons. The sequence came from a human donor in a cohort sampled during active COVID-19. V gene TRBV19 combines with J gene TRBJ2-2; the match to TRBD1 covers 7 bases. Sequences were obtained from peripheral blood. The CDR3: CASSNTGVTGELFF. The CDR3 nucleotides are TGTGCCAGTAGTAACACAGGGGTCACCGGGGAGCTGTTTTTT.